This T cell receptor (beta chain) was recovered during a study of T cells in Graves' hyperthyroidism and ophthalmopathy. As for the study in general: Upon initial diagnosis and before any treatment, peripheral blood was collected.

This clonotype appeared a single time. Its target is not known. An absence of ophthalmopathy progression within 18 months meant stable Graves' hyperthyroidism. Amplification of TCR beta CDR3 regions used RNA as the template. With the HTBI primer set, the TCR CDR3 went through a first round of RT-PCR. In TCRdb, the multiplex PCR reads were re-called with MiXCR into one record per CDR3 protein. The table shows around 97,000 distinct CDR3 sequences, with 47% occurring only once. Whole-study results and caveats: Most thyroid clonotypes that were expanded above 0.001 also turned up in blood. A 13 V-J signature model discriminated ophthalmopathy versus stable hyperthyroidism.

This CDR3 region has 16 residues. Losses at the gene ends were 3 bases for V and 2 bases for J; bases not matched to a gene: 7. Germline assignment: CDR1 KGHSH and CDR2 LQKENI. Sequencing input: blood. The origin of this receptor is a man aged 35-49 years with Graves' hyperthyroidism. This chain joins TRBV18 and TRBJ1-1; 9 nucleotides align to TRBD1. The CDR3 nucleotides read TGTGCCAGCTCACCTCCCGGGACAGGGAGAAACACTGAAGCTTTCTTT. Its translation: CASSPPGTGRNTEAFF. The full variable domain, its missing parts supplied by reference TRBV18 and TRBJ1-1, is NAGVMQNPRHLVRRRGQEARLRCSPMKGHSHVYWYRQLPEEGLKFMVYLQKENIIDESGMPKERFSAEFPKEGPSILRIQQVVRGDSAAYFCASSPPGTGRNTEAFFGQGTRLTVV.